The present entry profiles one TCR beta chain with its context. Its antigen is still unknown. This entry comes from a study of Graves' ophthalmopathy and Graves' hyperthyroidism. General study findings and limits: With a specificity of around 77% and a sensitivity of 60% to 71%, the model predicted ophthalmopathy progression.

Deletions cut 3 bases from V and 2 bases from J, with 11 bases between. Germline CDR1 is SGDLS and CDR2 is YYNGEE. The CDR3 loop spans 14 amino acids. The sequenced template was RNA, covering the TCR beta CDR3 region. RT-PCR with HTBI primers came first, then second-round multiplex PCR. In TCRdb, the multiplex PCR reads were re-called with MiXCR into one record per CDR3 protein. The profile covers 740,000 or so distinct CDR3 sequences, with roughly 40% appearing a single time and about 40% taken by the ten largest. J is TRBJ1-1 and V is TRBV9, with D possibly TRBD1 on 6 matching bases. The sequence derives from an adult man with Graves' ophthalmopathy. The sample comprised peripheral blood. The DNA for the CDR3 is TGTGCCAGCAGCGGACAGACAGGCAACACTGAAGCTTTCTTT. Amino acids: CASSGQTGNTEAFF.